A single sample is the source of the 8 T cell receptor beta chains below, sequenced in a study of blood T cell repertoires in COVID-19. Generated by immunoSEQ multiplex PCR, the TCRdb table keeps only in-frame clones and is missing some. The table has 370,000 or so clones, more than 75% seen once. The specimen sequenced was peripheral blood. Source of these receptors: a human donor with acute or convalescent COVID-19. The donor label of this sample is uncertain.

V usage is TRBV30 and J usage is TRBJ2-1; maybe TRBD2 (5 bases). Per the germline V gene, CDR1 is GTSNPN and CDR2 is SVGIG (reference sequence). The CDR3 is 13 residues long. Trimming removed 7 bases from V and 7 bases from J, with 17 bases in between. CDR3: CASFSGWLNEQFF. CDR3 bases: TGTGCCTCCTTCTCGGGATGGTTGAATGAGCAGTTCTTC.

This clone was observed a few times. The J gene is TRBJ1-1, the V gene TRBV11-3; D perhaps matches TRBD1 (6 bases). V was trimmed by 5 bases and J by 4 bases, leaving 11 bases between them. The CDR3 is 13 amino acids. The germline CDR1 and CDR2 sequences are SGHNT and YENEEA. This CDR3 is CASSRLGATEAFF. CDR3 coding DNA: TGTGCCAGCAGCCGCCTGGGGGCCACTGAAGCTTTCTTT.

The chain carries TRBV16 and TRBJ2-3; perhaps TRBD1 as D (5 bases). With 5 bases removed from V and 5 bases from J, the gap between germline ends came to 17 bases. CDR1 and CDR2 (germline): KGHSY, FQNENV. There are 15 residues in the CDR3. For the CDR3, the DNA is TGTGCCAGCAGCTCCCAAACAACAGGTCAAGATACGCAGTATTTT. Encoded protein: CASSSQTTGQDTQYF.

A single count supports this clone. The rearrangement joins TRBV5-4 to TRBJ2-3; 7 nucleotides align to TRBD2. Germline V gene lookup returns CDR1 SGHNT and CDR2 YYREEE (reference sequence). This CDR3 has 15 amino acids. With 4 bases clipped from V and 2 bases from J, the junction kept 7 bases outside the gene matches. CDR3: CASSRGGSYTDTQYF. DNA for the CDR3: TGTGCCAGCAGCAGGGGCGGGAGTTACACAGATACGCAGTATTTT. The variable domain in full, completed from reference TRBV5-4 and TRBJ2-3, reads ETGVTQSPTHLIKTRGQQVTLRCSSQSGHNTVSWYQQALGQGPQFIFQYYREEENGRGNFPPRFSGLQFPNYSSELNVNALELDDSALYLCASSRGGSYTDTQYFGPGTRLTVL.

The chain uses TRBV9 and TRBJ2-2, with D tentatively TRBD2 (5 bases). V lost 3 bases, J lost 2 bases, and 11 bases lay in between. The CDR3 sequence is 15 residues long. CDR1 is SGDLS, CDR2 YYNGEE, per germline. For the CDR3, the DNA is TGTGCCAGCAGCGCTGGACTTATTAACACCGGGGAGCTGTTTTTT. Translation: CASSAGLINTGELFF.

The V gene is TRBV9, the J gene TRBJ2-2; tentative D call: TRBD1 (6 bases). The CDR3 runs to 15 residues. V lost 3 bases and J lost 3, with 12 bases in between. Germline CDR1 is SGDLS and CDR2 is YYNGEE. CDR3 bases: TGTGCCAGCAGCGGCAGTAGGGGGTACACCGGGGAGCTGTTTTTT. As protein: CASSGSRGYTGELFF.

The V gene is TRBV28, the J gene TRBJ1-5, with D unclear. V dropped 4 bases and J dropped 5 bases, with 9 bases sitting between them. This CDR3 has 13 residues. Per germline, CDR1 MDHEN and CDR2 SYDVKM. CDR3 residues: CASSSEWDQPQHF. The CDR3 DNA reads TGTGCCAGCAGTTCGGAGTGGGATCAGCCCCAGCATTTT.

The chain employs TRBV5-1 and TRBJ2-7, with TRBD1 matching over 7 bases. Germline values: CDR1 SGHRS, CDR2 YFSETQ. CDR3 size: 15 residues. Unmatched junction bases numbered 7, after V lost 0 bases and J lost 4 bases. The CDR3 DNA reads as TGCGCCAGCAGCTTGGGGGGACAGACACTGTACGAGCAGTACTTC. The encoded protein is CASSLGGQTLYEQYF.